The 21 T cell receptor beta chains in this list originate from one sample, sequenced in a study of blood T cells in healthy people across ages. The authors ran a second PCR of roughly 7 to 11 cycles using a sample-barcoded 5' primer and a J-beta primer mix. From the 5' RACE reads, TCRdb called clonotypes with MiXCR, one entry per CDR3 protein. The sample yields 780,000 or so distinct CDR3 sequences, about 61% seen once. The sequencing input was blood. These receptors were collected from a man aged 35-49 years in good health.

The rearrangement uses TRBV28 and TRBJ1-1, with a weak D call TRBD1 (5 bases). V was pared by 7 bases and J by 11 bases, with 23 bases between. CDR3 length equals 14 residues. CDR1 and CDR2 (germline): MDHEN, SYDVKM. CDR3 residues: CASNLKQASHYAFF. DNA of the CDR3: TGTGCCAGCAACCTTAAACAGGCCTCCCATTATGCTTTCTTT. Full variable domain (missing parts from reference TRBV28 and TRBJ1-1): DVKVTQSSRYLVKRTGEKVFLECVQDMDHENMFWYRQDPGLGLRLIYFSYDVKMKEKGDIPEGYSVSREKKERFSLILESASTNQTSMYLCASNLKQASHYAFFGQGTRLTVV.

This clonotype was seen repeatedly, ten times or more. The rearrangement links TRBV18 to TRBJ2-1; 16 bases agree with TRBD2. Germline trimming cut 3 bases from V and 7 bases from J; bases unmatched to any gene: 9. The length of the CDR3 is 18 residues. CDR1 and CDR2 from the germline V gene are KGHSH and LQKENI. CDR3 protein: CASSPLAGTSGRGNEQFF. The CDR3 region has the DNA TGTGCCAGCTCACCGCTCGCCGGGACTAGCGGGAGGGGGAATGAGCAGTTCTTC.

The rearrangement links TRBV20-1 to TRBJ2-1, with a tentative D call TRBD1 (5 bases). The V gene lost 2 bases and the J gene lost 14 bases, with 22 bases spanning the gap. This CDR3 region has 14 residues. Germline CDR1 and CDR2: DFQATT and SNEGSKA (reference sequence). The DNA for the CDR3 is TGCAGTGCTAGATCTGGGGCCGAGGCTCCACGGGAGTTCTTC. Protein product: CSARSGAEAPREFF.

The chain links TRBV7-2 to TRBJ1-5; maybe TRBD1 (5 bases). Between the trimmed V and J ends, which lost 1 base and 3 bases, there was a span of 7 bases. The CDR3 totals 14 residues. Germline CDR1 SGHTA, CDR2 FQGNSA. The CDR3 sequence: CASSLGTLNQPQHF. The CDR3 DNA follows: TGTGCCAGCAGCTTAGGGACACTCAATCAGCCCCAGCATTTT.

A note on this clonotype: One end of the junction is discordant with germline, which a read error may explain. The genes are TRBV5-4 and TRBJ2-1; TRBD2 matches 8 bases. In germline, CDR1 is SGHNT, CDR2 YYREEE (reference sequence). CDR3 size: 16 residues. The CDR3 sequence is CATSFFGGASHNEQFF. In DNA, the CDR3 is TGTGCCACCAGCTTCTTCGGGGGGGCCTCCCACAATGAGCAGTTCTTC. Supplemented by reference TRBV5-4 and TRBJ2-1, the full variable domain reads ETGVTQSPTHLIKTRGQQVTLRCSSQSGHNTVSWYQQALGQGPQFIFQYYREEENGRGNFPPRFSGLQFPNYSSELNVNALELDDSALYLCATSFFGGASHNEQFFGPGTRLTVL.

This clonotype was counted a few times. The chain links TRBV7-2 to TRBJ1-2; D perhaps matches TRBD1 (6 bases). The CDR3 length is 13 residues. V dropped 5 bases and J dropped 4 bases, with 11 bases sitting between them. Germline V CDR1 and CDR2: SGHTA, FQGNSA. CDR3 amino acids: CASSIRDIYGYTF. The CDR3 DNA reads as TGTGCCAGCAGCATCCGGGACATCTATGGCTACACCTTC.

This clonotype occurred once. This chain uses TRBV28 with TRBJ2-1, with 7 bases matching TRBD2. J was trimmed by 4 bases and V by 11 bases; bases with no gene match: 8. CDR3 length: 13 amino acids. Per germline, CDR1 MDHEN and CDR2 SYDVKM. CDR3 bases: TGTGCCCATCGAGGTAGCGGGTACAATGAGCAGTTCTTC. It translates to CAHRGSGYNEQFF. The full variable domain, its missing parts supplied by reference TRBV28 and TRBJ2-1, is DVKVTQSSRYLVKRTGEKVFLECVQDMDHENMFWYRQDPGLGLRLIYFSYDVKMKEKGDIPEGYSVSREKKERFSLILESASTNQTSMYLCAHRGSGYNEQFFGPGTRLTVL.

This clonotype was seen more than once but under ten times. This chain links TRBV7-3 with TRBJ2-2; 7 nucleotides align to TRBD1. The V gene end was trimmed by 6 bases and the J gene end by 1 base; junction bases not matched to a gene: 8. Germline V gene sequence: CDR1 SGHTA, CDR2 FQGTGA. This CDR3 spans 16 amino acids. CDR3 residues: CASSLTGAVNTGELFF. CDR3 DNA sequence: TGTGCCAGCAGTCTCACAGGGGCCGTGAACACCGGGGAGCTGTTTTTT.

This rearrangement joins TRBV7-8 to TRBJ2-3; D is uncertain. V was shortened by 2 bases and J by 2 bases, with 17 bases between the two germline ends. The CDR3 has 17 residues. Germline CDR1 reads SGHVS; CDR2 reads FQNEAQ. This CDR3 reads CASSLLLRAEDTDTQYF. For the CDR3, the DNA is TGTGCCAGCAGCTTACTTCTCCGGGCAGAAGACACAGATACGCAGTATTTT.

The genes are TRBV5-5 and TRBJ2-5; D remains unclear. Matching the DNA end better, TRBJ2-7 makes the J call doubtful. Germline-derived CDR1 and CDR2 are SGHKS and YYEKEE (reference sequence). The CDR3 covers 13 residues. CDR3 residues: CASSGGRTYEQYF. The DNA of the CDR3 is TGTGCCAGCAGCGGCGGAAGGACCTACGAGCAGTACTTC.

The CDR3 DNA is TGTGCCAGCAGCTTAGAAGGAACCCTCCACTTT. This encodes CASSLEGTLHF. V usage is TRBV7-2 and J usage is TRBJ1-6, with D unclear. Germline V gene data show CDR1 as SGHTA and CDR2 as FQGNSA. Trimming left V 1 base short and J 14 bases short, with 6 bases between. CDR3 length: 11 amino acids.

The gene calls are TRBV4-2 and TRBJ2-5; 10 bases are shared with TRBD2. TRBJ2-7 explains the end of the DNA better; the J call may be wrong. Germline V gene sequence: CDR1 LGHNA, CDR2 YNFKEQ. This CDR3 comprises 17 residues. Written as DNA, the CDR3 is TGTGCCAGCAGCCCCGCTAGCGGGAGCCACCTACGGGCCGAGCAGTACTTC. Translated, it gives CASSPASGSHLRAEQYF.

This sequence joins TRBV20-1 and TRBJ1-2, with D perhaps matching TRBD1 (6 bases). Germline CDR1 is DFQATT and CDR2 is SNEGSKA (reference sequence). V was trimmed by 0 bases and J by 1 base, leaving 15 bases between them. This CDR3 contains 16 residues. CDR3 in DNA: TGCAGTGCTAGAGATTCCGGGGGCCTACTTAACTATGGCTACACCTTC. Translation gives CSARDSGGLLNYGYTF.

The sample holds a few counts of this clonotype. V and J are TRBV2 and TRBJ2-6, with D perhaps matching TRBD1 (6 bases). Looked up from germline, CDR1 is SNHLY and CDR2 is FYNNEI. This CDR3 is 15 amino acids long. Trimming removed 6 bases at V and 2 bases at J, with 11 bases between. The CDR3 reads CASSVKGAGANVLTF. DNA of the CDR3: TGTGCCAGCAGCGTAAAGGGGGCTGGGGCCAACGTCCTGACTTTC.

This clonotype was detected a few times. CDR3 amino acids: CSVEAPGVSYNEQFF. The CDR3 bases are TGCAGCGTTGAAGCGCCCGGGGTCTCGTACAATGAGCAGTTCTTC. The chain links TRBV29-1 to TRBJ2-1, with D tentatively TRBD2 (5 bases). This CDR3 is built from 15 residues. Germline V gene sequence: CDR1 SQVTM, CDR2 ANQGSEA. V shed 1 base and J shed 4 bases, with 14 bases lying between them.

This chain links TRBV20-1 with TRBJ1-5; D is unclear. The CDR3 length is 14 residues. CDR1 is DFQATT, CDR2 SNEGSKA, per germline (reference sequence). Trimming took off 1 base at V and 4 bases at J, with 11 bases between the two ends. The CDR3 here is CSARGTDANQPQHF. The CDR3 DNA is TGCAGTGCTAGAGGAACAGACGCGAATCAGCCCCAGCATTTT.

This clonotype was counted a few times. The rearrangement joins TRBV20-1 to TRBJ2-5; D remains unclear. Germline V gene sequence: CDR1 DFQATT, CDR2 SNEGSKA (reference sequence). There are 13 residues in the CDR3. The V end was cut by 0 bases, the J end by 1 base, with 6 bases between. The DNA for the CDR3 is TGCAGTGCTAGAGATCGAATCCAAGAGACCCAGTACTTC. It encodes CSARDRIQETQYF.

CDR3 protein: CASSFIGTGGGGQYF. The CDR3 DNA is TGTGCCAGCAGTTTTATCGGTACAGGGGGCGGAGGGCAGTACTTC. The chain is built from TRBV28 and TRBJ2-7, with TRBD1 identical over 9 bases. Germline-derived CDR1 and CDR2 are MDHEN and SYDVKM. J lost 9 bases, V lost 3 bases, and 12 bases had no gene match. The CDR3 runs to 15 residues.

This clonotype was counted a single time. The V and J genes are TRBV29-1 and TRBJ2-1, with 7 bases identical to TRBD2. The CDR3 sequence is 15 residues long. CDR1 and CDR2 from the germline V gene are SQVTM and ANQGSEA. V was pared by 3 bases and J by 8 bases, with 13 bases of the junction left unmatched. The chain's CDR3 is CSVDGGSGKPDEQFF. The CDR3 DNA is TGCAGCGTTGATGGCGGGAGTGGGAAACCCGATGAGCAGTTCTTC.

The chain links TRBV12-3 or TRBV12-4 to TRBJ2-1; no definite D call. The CDR3 spans 12 residues. Trimming removed 5 bases at V and 4 bases at J, with 6 bases between. Here the CDR3 reads CASSASYNEQFF. The DNA of the CDR3 is TGTGCCAGCAGTGCCTCGTACAATGAGCAGTTCTTC.

V and J are TRBV6-1 and TRBJ1-2, with TRBD1 as a possible D gene (6 bases). CDR1 is MNHNS and CDR2 is SASEGT in the germline V gene. The CDR3 spans 11 residues. Trimming took 6 bases from V and 6 from J, leaving 8 bases between them. CDR3 sequence (DNA): TGTGCCAGCAGACCAGGGGATGGCTACACCTTC. This sequence encodes CASRPGDGYTF.